The present T cell receptor beta chain was sequenced within a study of cytomegalovirus exposure and HLA in healthy donors. PCR amplification relied on 60 Vbeta primers (plus 13 Jbeta primers). TCRdb's copy holds only in-frame clones and misses some; the assay was immunoSEQ multiplex PCR. The top ten clones hold about a tenth of a sample with about 94,000 clones, more than 65% of them seen once. V was cut by 7 bases and J by 8 bases, with 11 bases left in between. This CDR3 is built from 12 residues. Germline CDR1 reads SEHNR; CDR2 reads FQNEAQ (reference sequence). Sequencing was done on a sample of PBMCs. The V and J genes are TRBV7-9 and TRBJ1-4; no firm D call. This clonotype was obtained from a human donor in good health. The CDR3 DNA reads as TGTGCCAGCAACCCGGTGGGCGAAAAACTGTTTTTT. It translates to CASNPVGEKLFF.